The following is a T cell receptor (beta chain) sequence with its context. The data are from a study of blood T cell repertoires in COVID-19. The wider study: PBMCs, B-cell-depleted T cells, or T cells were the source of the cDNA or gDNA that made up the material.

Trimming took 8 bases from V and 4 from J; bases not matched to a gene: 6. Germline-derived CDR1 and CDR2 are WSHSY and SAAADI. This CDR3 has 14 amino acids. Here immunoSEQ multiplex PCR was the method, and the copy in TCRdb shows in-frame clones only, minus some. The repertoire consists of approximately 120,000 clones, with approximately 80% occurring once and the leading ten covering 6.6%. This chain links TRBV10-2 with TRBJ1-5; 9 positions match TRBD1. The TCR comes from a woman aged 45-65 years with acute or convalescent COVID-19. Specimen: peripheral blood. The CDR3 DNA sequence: TGCGCCAGCGGGAGACAGGGGGGGAATCAGCCCCAGCATTTT. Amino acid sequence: CASGRQGGNQPQHF.